Following are 29 T cell receptor beta chains from one sample sequenced in a study of vaccination and CD4 T cells after COVID-19. Antigens for these TCRs are unknown. As for treatment: approximately 9-day PBMC culture with coronavirus spike peptide pools or control peptides (ViraFEST assay). Sequencing of cultured CD4+ T cell DNA used the Oncomine TCR Beta short-read assay. MiXCR was run by TCRdb on the PCR reads, yielding one entry per CDR3 protein. The sample consists of some 15,000 distinct CDR3 sequences, about 50% of them appearing once. Specimen: CD4+ T cells from blood, cultured in vitro, collected before SARS-CoV-2 vaccination. The source is a human donor who had recovered from COVID-19.

This clonotype was picked up a small number of times. The rearrangement joins TRBV19 to TRBJ1-2; 12 bases fit TRBD1. The CDR3 loop spans 16 amino acids. CDR1 is LNHDA and CDR2 is SQIVND in the germline V gene (reference sequence). V lost 5 bases and J lost 8; bases outside the gene matches: 12. Here the CDR3 reads CASSSEAGDRGRGYTF. CDR3 DNA sequence: TGTGCCAGTAGTTCAGAGGCTGGGGACAGGGGGCGAGGCTACACCTTC.

In its sample, this clonotype was seen a few times. V is TRBV20-1 and J is TRBJ1-1; a weak D match, TRBD1 (6 bases). The CDR3 loop spans 13 amino acids. Trimming cost V 6 bases and J 3 bases, with 14 bases left between them. Germline assignment: CDR1 DFQATT and CDR2 SNEGSKA (reference sequence). CDR3 DNA: TGCAGTGCAACCGGGGGGGCGGACACTGAAGCTTTCTTT. Translation: CSATGGADTEAFF.

This chain links TRBV5-6 with TRBJ2-4, with 12 bases identical to TRBD2. The CDR3 extends over 16 amino acids. J was trimmed by 1 base and V by 4 bases; bases with no gene match: 3. Per the germline V gene, CDR1 is SGHDT and CDR2 is YYEEEE. CDR3 DNA: TGTGCCAGCAGCGTGGGACTAGCGGGTGCCAAAAACATTCAGTACTTC. Residues: CASSVGLAGAKNIQYF.

The CDR3 reads CSARSGGGGSLHDNEQFF. CDR3 in DNA: TGCAGTGCTAGATCCGGGGGAGGGGGGAGCCTTCACGACAATGAGCAGTTCTTC. This sequence joins TRBV20-1 and TRBJ2-1; a possible D gene is TRBD2 (7 bases). This CDR3 has 18 residues. V was shortened by 2 bases and J by 5 bases, with 25 bases between the two germline ends. CDR1 and CDR2 from the germline V gene are DFQATT and SNEGSKA (reference sequence).

The chain is built from TRBV20-1 and TRBJ2-1; 7 positions agree with TRBD2. The CDR3 spans 14 residues. From germline, CDR1 is DFQATT and CDR2 SNEGSKA (reference sequence). After removal of 3 bases from V and 6 bases from J, the junction contained 8 bases not matched to a gene. The CDR3 region has the DNA TGCAGTGCTAGTGTCGGGGGGATGACCAATGAGCAGTTCTTC. It encodes CSASVGGMTNEQFF.

The chain has TRBV20-1 and TRBJ2-5; 8 nucleotides match TRBD1. The junction had 13 bases not matched to a gene; V was cut back by 5 bases and J by 5 bases. The CDR3 loop spans 15 amino acids. The germline V gene has CDR1 DFQATT and CDR2 SNEGSKA (reference sequence). The CDR3 DNA follows: TGCAGTGCTCCACGGACAGGGTCCCATGGGGAGACCCAGTACTTC. It specifies CSAPRTGSHGETQYF.

V usage is TRBV28 and J usage is TRBJ1-1, with D hard to call. V gave up 1 base and J gave up 8 bases, with 8 bases separating them. CDR1 and CDR2 from the germline V gene are MDHEN and SYDVKM. This CDR3 has 12 residues. The CDR3, as DNA: TGTGCCAGCAGTTTATTGTCTGGCGAAGCTTTCTTT. Translated: CASSLLSGEAFF.

The chain uses TRBV27 and TRBJ1-5, with 8 nucleotides matching TRBD1. The V gene's germline CDR1 is MNHEY and CDR2 SMNVEV (reference sequence). V lost 6 bases to trimming and J lost 7 bases; unmatched junction nucleotides: 8. CDR3 size: 14 residues. CDR3 sequence (DNA): TGTGCCAGCAGCCCGACAGGGGTAATGCAGCCCCAGCATTTT. This translates into CASSPTGVMQPQHF.

The rearrangement joins TRBV11-3 to TRBJ1-1, with a weak D call TRBD1 (6 bases). CDR1 is SGHNT and CDR2 is YENEEA in the germline V gene. V was shortened by 4 bases and J by 10 bases, with 22 bases between the two germline ends. The CDR3 has 15 amino acids. CDR3 DNA: TGTGCCAGCAGCTCCTACGGACAGCCCGGCGGTGGAGCTTTCTTT. Amino acids: CASSSYGQPGGGAFF.

This clonotype was seen more than once but under ten times. This sequence joins TRBV7-9 and TRBJ1-3; tentatively, D is TRBD1 (5 bases). Germline-derived CDR1 and CDR2 are SEHNR and FQNEAQ (reference sequence). The CDR3 is 15 residues long. The V gene lost 5 bases and the J gene lost 3 bases, with 14 bases spanning the gap. CDR3 residues: CASSGAGKYGNTIYF. The DNA of the CDR3 is TGTGCCAGCAGCGGGGCAGGGAAATATGGAAACACCATATATTTT.

The chain couples TRBV6-2 or TRBV6-3 to TRBJ1-5; 8 nucleotides align to TRBD1. The CDR3 sequence is 18 residues long. The V and J ends lost 6 bases and 0 bases, in that order; junction bases with no gene match: 13. From germline, CDR1 is MNHEY and CDR2 SVGEGT. CDR3 in DNA: TGTGCCAGCAGGATCGGACAGGGACTCAAACATAGCAATCAGCCCCAGCATTTT. Translation gives CASRIGQGLKHSNQPQHF.

The V and J genes are TRBV2 and TRBJ2-3, with TRBD1 matching 10 bases. The V gene end was trimmed by 6 bases and the J gene end by 7 bases; junction bases not matched to a gene: 13. Germline V lookup: CDR1 SNHLY, CDR2 FYNNEI. This CDR3 is 16 amino acids long. The CDR3 DNA follows: TGTGCCAGCAGCGGGTTACATGGGACAGGGGCAAATACGCAGTATTTT. It yields the protein CASSGLHGTGANTQYF.

The chain recombines TRBV11-3 with TRBJ2-2; D not resolved. Trimming removed 1 base at V and 5 bases at J, with 5 bases between. CDR1 and CDR2 (germline): SGHNT, YENEEA. The CDR3 is 13 amino acids. CDR3 sequence (DNA): TGTGCCAGCAGCTTAGTTCAAACCGGGGAGCTGTTTTTT. Translation gives CASSLVQTGELFF. The full variable domain, in which reference TRBV11-3 and TRBJ2-2 provide the parts outside the CDR3, is EAGVVQSPRYKIIEKKQPVAFWCNPISGHNTLYWYLQNLGQGPELLIRYENEEAVDDSQLPKDRFSAERLKGVDSTLKIQPAELGDSAVYLCASSLVQTGELFFGEGSRLTVL.

This rearrangement joins TRBV11-3 to TRBJ1-1, with D unresolved. Germline CDR1 reads SGHNT; CDR2 reads YENEEA. The V end lost 0 bases, the J end lost 8 bases, and 4 bases lay between the germline ends. The CDR3 covers 11 residues. The CDR3 DNA reads TGTGCCAGCAGCTTAGATCTGGAAGCTTTCTTT. Protein: CASSLDLEAFF. Using reference TRBV11-3 and TRBJ1-1 for the parts outside the CDR3, the full variable domain is EAGVVQSPRYKIIEKKQPVAFWCNPISGHNTLYWYLQNLGQGPELLIRYENEEAVDDSQLPKDRFSAERLKGVDSTLKIQPAELGDSAVYLCASSLDLEAFFGQGTRLTVV.

This clonotype showed up just a few times. The chain joins TRBV24-1 to TRBJ1-1; the D gene is possibly TRBD1 (6 bases). Germline lookup yields CDR1 KGHDR and CDR2 SFDVKD. This CDR3 is 13 amino acids long. Trimming left V 4 bases short and J 8 bases short, with 13 bases between. The CDR3 is CATSDHREGEAFF. In nucleotides, the CDR3 is TGTGCCACCAGTGACCACAGGGAAGGAGAAGCTTTCTTT.

The genes are TRBV28 and TRBJ2-7; the match to TRBD1 covers 10 bases. CDR3 length: 15 residues. V trimming: 4 bases; J trimming: 3 bases; junction bases outside the gene matches: 6. In germline, CDR1 is MDHEN, CDR2 SYDVKM. The CDR3 DNA is TGTGCCAGCAGTTCCGGGACAGGGGTTTTCTACGAGCAGTACTTC. It encodes CASSSGTGVFYEQYF. Drawing the rest from reference TRBV28 and TRBJ2-7, the complete variable domain is DVKVTQSSRYLVKRTGEKVFLECVQDMDHENMFWYRQDPGLGLRLIYFSYDVKMKEKGDIPEGYSVSREKKERFSLILESASTNQTSMYLCASSSGTGVFYEQYFGPGTRLTVT.

This clonotype was observed a few times. This chain connects TRBV28 to TRBJ1-1; possibly TRBD1 for D (6 bases). CDR1 is MDHEN, CDR2 SYDVKM, per germline. The CDR3 is made up of 14 amino acids. V was pared by 5 bases and J by 6 bases, with 16 bases between. The CDR3 DNA is TGTGCCAGCAGTGGAGGGGGAGACGTCTCTGAAGCTTTCTTT. It is translated as CASSGGGDVSEAFF.

V and J are TRBV20-1 and TRBJ2-1; 10 bases line up with TRBD2. J gave up 3 bases and V 3 bases, and 5 bases lay outside the gene matches. This CDR3 region has 15 residues. Germline CDR1 and CDR2: DFQATT and SNEGSKA (reference sequence). CDR3 sequence reads: CSASGAGGLYNEQFF. The CDR3, as DNA: TGCAGTGCTAGTGGAGCGGGGGGGCTCTACAATGAGCAGTTCTTC.

V is TRBV5-6 and J is TRBJ1-6; no firm D call. Trimming stripped 0 bases from V and 9 bases from J, with 13 bases between. The CDR3 runs to 15 residues. Germline V gives CDR1 SGHDT, CDR2 YYEEEE. CDR3 coding DNA: TGTGCCAGCAGCTTGGATCCGGGTAGAGGTTCACCCCTCCACTTT. Translation gives CASSLDPGRGSPLHF.

This clonotype has more than one count but fewer than ten. The chain is built from TRBV6-5 and TRBJ1-6; perhaps TRBD1 as D (5 bases). CDR1 and CDR2 (germline): MNHEY, SVGAGI. V shed 2 bases and J shed 8 bases, with 10 bases lying between them. CDR3 length: 14 residues. Here the CDR3 reads CASSYRQGYSPLHF. Written as DNA, the CDR3 is TGTGCCAGCAGTTACCGGCAGGGATATTCACCCCTCCACTTT.

This clonotype was picked up a small number of times. The CDR3 reads CASSSGGQMLTDTQYF. The CDR3 bases are TGTGCCAGTTCCTCTGGGGGCCAAATGCTCACAGATACGCAGTATTTT. The rearrangement joins TRBV19 to TRBJ2-3, with a tentative D call TRBD1 (6 bases). This CDR3 spans 16 amino acids. The germline CDR1 and CDR2 sequences are LNHDA and SQIVND (reference sequence). With 8 bases removed from V and 2 bases from J, the gap between germline ends came to 20 bases.

The rearrangement links TRBV6-5 to TRBJ1-3, with D uncertain. CDR3 length: 15 residues. CDR1 is MNHEY and CDR2 is SVGAGI in the germline V gene. The V end was cut by 2 bases, the J end by 1 base, with 9 bases between. CDR3 residues: CASSYAGRSGNTIYF. CDR3 coding DNA: TGTGCCAGCAGTTACGCAGGACGTTCTGGAAACACCATATATTTT.

The rearrangement joins TRBV27 to TRBJ2-3; D assignment may be TRBD1 or TRBD2 (6 bases each). Germline V gene lookup returns CDR1 MNHEY and CDR2 SMNVEV (reference sequence). The CDR3 runs to 15 residues. V lost 2 bases and J 2 bases, leaving 11 bases between the germline ends. CDR3 nucleotides: TGTGCCAGCAGTTTAAGAGGGGGGACCACAGATACGCAGTATTTT. Its protein product is CASSLRGGTTDTQYF.

The chain links TRBV28 to TRBJ2-7, with 7 bases that match TRBD1. The CDR3 has 15 residues. The trim removed 5 bases at V and 2 bases at J, leaving 9 bases unmatched. Germline CDR1 reads MDHEN; CDR2 reads SYDVKM. The CDR3 nucleotides read TGTGCCAGCAGTGGGCCGGGACAGTTGGCCTACGAGCAGTACTTC. This sequence encodes CASSGPGQLAYEQYF.

The genes are TRBV3-1 and TRBJ1-2; D possibly corresponds to TRBD1 (5 bases). V lost 0 bases and J lost 4, with 12 bases in between. CDR3 length equals 15 residues. CDR1 is LGHDT and CDR2 is YNNKEL in the germline V gene (reference sequence). The CDR3 nucleotides read TGTGCCAGCAGCCAAGATGTTCGGGGGAGCTATGGCTACACCTTC. It codes for CASSQDVRGSYGYTF.

The chain combines TRBV7-2 with TRBJ2-3; D perhaps matches TRBD2 (5 bases). Germline V gene data show CDR1 as SGHTA and CDR2 as FQGNSA. The CDR3 has 15 residues. Trimming stripped 6 bases from V and 2 bases from J, with 15 bases between. The DNA of the CDR3 is TGTGCCAGCAGAGTCTCGGGGTTATTCACAGATACGCAGTATTTT. Protein sequence: CASRVSGLFTDTQYF.

For the CDR3, the DNA is TGTGCCGTCCGGAGAGGGAAGCCCTACGAGCAGTACTTC. It specifies CAVRRGKPYEQYF. This chain links TRBV6-1 with TRBJ2-7; a possible D gene is TRBD2 (5 bases). This CDR3 contains 13 residues. Germline CDR1 and CDR2: MNHNS and SASEGT. V dropped 11 bases and J dropped 2 bases, with 16 bases sitting between them.

This clonotype was picked up a small number of times. V gene TRBV7-6 combines with J gene TRBJ1-4; 7 bases align to TRBD1. The germline V gene has CDR1 SGHVS and CDR2 FNYEAQ. The CDR3 runs to 14 residues. V lost 1 base and J lost 10; bases outside the gene matches: 6. CDR3 nucleotides: TGTGCCAGCAGCTTAGACCCCCAGGGGGGAAAACTGTTTTTT. Protein: CASSLDPQGGKLFF.

V gene TRBV28 combines with J gene TRBJ2-5; perhaps TRBD1 as D (6 bases). This CDR3 is 16 amino acids long. Trimming removed 2 bases at V and 2 bases at J, with 15 bases between. Per the germline V gene, CDR1 is MDHEN and CDR2 is SYDVKM. DNA of the CDR3: TGTGCCAGCAGTTTACCCCCGGGACACCCACAAGAGACCCAGTACTTC. Residues: CASSLPPGHPQETQYF.